This T cell receptor beta chain derives from a study of blood T cell repertoires in COVID-19. As for the study in general: Donors in the United States, Italy and Spain gave samples during acute or convalescent COVID-19. The analysed material was cDNA or gDNA that came from T cells, B-cell-depleted T cells, or PBMCs.

Authors' data handling: Reference gene primer amplification in the assay estimated nucleated cell counts. Sequencing used immunoSEQ multiplex PCR; TCRdb keeps in-frame clones, though not all of them. V, J and clone size were drawn from that table, and D and trimming were deduced from the DNA. The sample yields fewer than 250,000 clones, roughly 87% seen once. The CDR3 runs 16 residues. CDR1 and CDR2 from the germline V gene are SGHVS and FQNEAQ. Trimming cost V 0 bases and J 1 base; bases outside gene matches: 3. Researchers sorted participants into cohorts using their self-reported clinical history. This clonotype was obtained from a woman in her 30s with acute COVID-19. The V gene is TRBV7-8, the J gene TRBJ1-1; 9 bases are shared with TRBD1. Sequencing used PBMCs or T cells enriched from blood (not recorded which). The CDR3 region has the DNA TGTGCCAGCAGCTTAGCGCTGGGACAGGGGAACACTGAAGCTTTCTTT. Residues: CASSLALGQGNTEAFF.